This TCR beta chain is from a study of cytomegalovirus exposure and HLA in healthy donors. Losses at the gene ends were 1 base for V and 7 bases for J; bases not matched to a gene: 3. This CDR3 has 16 residues. The germline CDR1 and CDR2 sequences are SGHRS and YFSETQ. PCR used 60 Vbeta primers and 13 Jbeta primers. Method: immunoSEQ multiplex PCR; TCRdb's copy keeps in-frame clones and lacks some. This sample has around 200,000 clones; 75% to 90% occur once, and the top ten carry roughly 0.32%. The clonotype comes from a woman aged 25-40 years in good health and CMV-seronegative. The sequenced material came from PBMCs. This chain connects TRBV5-1 to TRBJ2-1; TRBD2 aligns across 15 bases. Here the CDR3 reads CASSLSGLAGGNEQFF. The CDR3 region has the DNA TGCGCCAGCAGCTTGAGTGGACTAGCGGGAGGGAATGAGCAGTTCTTC. Variable domain in full (rest from reference TRBV5-1 and TRBJ2-1): KAGVTQTPRYLIKTRGQQVTLSCSPISGHRSVSWYQQTPGQGLQFLFEYFSETQRNKGNFPGRFSGRQFSNSRSEMNVSTLELGDSALYLCASSLSGLAGGNEQFFGPGTRLTVL.